Shown below are 20 T cell receptor beta chains from a single sample sequenced in a study of T cell repertoires in cytomegalovirus infection. TCRdb recomputed calls from the reads with MiXCR, one row per CDR3 protein. The table records roughly 720,000 distinct CDR3 sequences, 35% of them present only once. Sequencing input: PBMCs. The receptors here all came from a human donor in good health (CMV status not recorded). Some clones in this sample may be carry-over from other donors' samples.

This clonotype was picked up one time. The V and J genes are TRBV29-1 and TRBJ2-7; D remains unclear. Germline values: CDR1 SQVTM, CDR2 ANQGSEA. Between the trimmed V and J ends, which lost 8 bases and 0 bases, there was a span of 17 bases. The CDR3 totals 14 residues. In DNA, the CDR3 is TGCAGCTTCCGTACGACATTGAGCTCCTACGAGCAGTACTTC. Translated, it gives CSFRTTLSSYEQYF.

The V call is TRBV27, the J call TRBJ2-6; D is uncertain. The CDR3 sequence is 17 residues long. Germline V gene sequence: CDR1 MNHEY, CDR2 SMNVEV (reference sequence). The V and J ends lost 4 bases and 0 bases respectively, with 13 bases between them. As DNA, the CDR3 is TGTGCCAGCAGTTCAACGGCATCATACTCTGGGGCCAACGTCCTGACTTTC. Its protein product is CASSSTASYSGANVLTF.

The chain combines TRBV12-3 or TRBV12-4 with TRBJ1-6, with D maybe TRBD1 (6 bases). V was pared by 3 bases and J by 13 bases, with 16 bases between. The CDR3 sequence is 14 residues long. The CDR3 DNA reads TGTGCCAGCAGTTTCAGGCAGGGGACGGGGCCCCTCCACTTT. Translation: CASSFRQGTGPLHF.

With regard to this clonotype: A read error is possible here, since a much larger clone lies one base away. The genes are TRBV12-3 or TRBV12-4 and TRBJ2-7; D uncertain. V gave up 3 bases and J gave up 5 bases, with 8 bases separating them. The CDR3 totals 12 residues. CDR3 in amino acids: CASSLVPNEQYF. The CDR3 DNA reads TGTGCCAGCAGTTTGGTTCCCAACGAGCAGTACTTC.

V usage is TRBV5-1 and J usage is TRBJ1-4; 10 bases align to TRBD1. Germline values: CDR1 SGHRS, CDR2 YFSETQ. The junction had 20 bases not matched to a gene; V was cut back by 4 bases and J by 11 bases. This CDR3 is 18 amino acids long. The CDR3 sequence is CASSLRSLSRDRGEKLFF. CDR3 in DNA: TGCGCCAGCAGCCTACGATCCTTAAGTCGGGACAGGGGTGAGAAACTGTTTTTT.

The V and J genes are TRBV12-3 or TRBV12-4 and TRBJ1-1, with D perhaps TRBD1 (6 bases). Trimming left V 6 bases short and J 3 bases short, with 17 bases between. The CDR3 length is 15 residues. The CDR3 DNA reads TGTGCCAGCAGGGGAACACAGGGTGTCGACACTGAAGCTTTCTTT. It translates to CASRGTQGVDTEAFF.

CDR3 region: CATSRAPPSSSPLHF. Here the CDR3 DNA reads TGTGCCACCAGCAGAGCCCCCCCCTCGAGTTCACCCCTCCACTTT. This chain uses TRBV15 with TRBJ1-6; D unclear. V was cut by 1 base and J by 9 bases, with 13 bases left in between. Germline-derived CDR1 and CDR2 are LNHNV and YYDKDF (reference sequence). The CDR3 length is 15 residues.

This clonotype turned up a few times. The V gene is TRBV7-2, the J gene TRBJ2-5; D perhaps matches TRBD2 (5 bases). The CDR3 extends over 14 amino acids. Trimming stripped 5 bases from V and 2 bases from J, with 12 bases between. CDR1 is SGHTA, CDR2 FQGNSA, per germline. The CDR3: CASSAKRIQETQYF. The CDR3 nucleotides read TGTGCCAGCAGCGCGAAGCGGATACAAGAGACCCAGTACTTC.

The chain links TRBV19 to TRBJ1-4; a possible D gene is TRBD1 (6 bases). Germline CDR1 reads LNHDA; CDR2 reads SQIVND (reference sequence). With 8 bases removed from V and 11 bases from J, the gap between germline ends came to 15 bases. This CDR3 spans 12 amino acids. The chain's CDR3 is CASQGLMRKLFF. DNA for the CDR3: TGTGCCAGTCAGGGGTTAATGAGGAAACTGTTTTTT.

This clonotype was recorded a few times. The chain recombines TRBV7-2 with TRBJ2-1; TRBD2 matches 10 bases. This CDR3 spans 17 amino acids. Per the germline V gene, CDR1 is SGHTA and CDR2 is FQGNSA. Trimming removed 1 base from V and 7 bases from J; junction bases left unmatched: 10. The CDR3 is CASSLEHLAGARNEQFF. The CDR3 bases are TGTGCCAGCAGCTTAGAGCACCTAGCGGGAGCTAGGAATGAGCAGTTCTTC.

V usage is TRBV7-6 and J usage is TRBJ1-5, with TRBD1 matching 7 bases. The CDR3 totals 14 residues. CDR1 is SGHVS and CDR2 is FNYEAQ in the germline V gene. Trimming at V came to 4 bases and at J to 6 bases, leaving 6 bases not matched to a gene. The CDR3 region has the DNA TGTGCCAGCAGCTCCGAAACAGGGGTTCAGCCCCAGCATTTT. Its translation: CASSSETGVQPQHF.

This clonotype occurred many times. This chain links TRBV7-2 with TRBJ2-7; 7 bases fit TRBD2. The V segment lost 5 bases and the J segment 2 bases; nucleotides outside the gene matches: 9. Germline-derived CDR1 and CDR2 are SGHTA and FQGNSA. The CDR3 extends over 15 amino acids. Here the CDR3 DNA reads TGTGCCAGCAGCCTGGATCGGGGACTACCCTACGAGCAGTACTTC. This sequence encodes CASSLDRGLPYEQYF. The complete variable domain, with remaining parts taken from reference TRBV7-2 and TRBJ2-7, reads GAGVSQSPSNKVTEKGKDVELRCDPISGHTALYWYRQSLGQGLEFLIYFQGNSAPDKSGLPSDRFSAERTGGSVSTLTIQRTQQEDSAVYLCASSLDRGLPYEQYFGPGTRLTVT.

This clonotype was counted at least ten times. V is TRBV4-1 and J is TRBJ1-2, with 9 bases matching TRBD1. With V trimmed by 1 base and J by 6 bases, 6 bases remained unmatched. Per the germline V gene, CDR1 is MGHRA and CDR2 is YSYEKL. The CDR3 has 15 residues. CDR3 residues: CASSQAPGQGHGYTF. In nucleotides, the CDR3 is TGCGCCAGCAGCCAAGCTCCGGGACAGGGACATGGCTACACCTTC.

In this sample, this clonotype turned up a few times. This chain connects TRBV7-8 to TRBJ2-1; 11 nucleotides align to TRBD2. V shed 4 bases and J 4 bases; nucleotides not matched to a gene: 9. Germline CDR1 reads SGHVS; CDR2 reads FQNEAQ. CDR3 size: 17 residues. CDR3 in amino acids: CASSSRLAGSSYNEQFF. The CDR3 DNA is TGTGCCAGCAGCTCCAGACTAGCGGGGTCCTCATACAATGAGCAGTTCTTC.

The V call is TRBV29-1, the J call TRBJ2-1; 12 nucleotides align to TRBD2. Germline-derived CDR1 and CDR2 are SQVTM and ANQGSEA. After removal of 0 bases from V and 8 bases from J, the junction contained 2 bases not matched to a gene. There are 14 residues in the CDR3. The CDR3 sequence is CSVEDASGGDEQFF. The CDR3 DNA reads as TGCAGCGTTGAAGATGCTAGCGGGGGGGATGAGCAGTTCTTC.

The chain has TRBV5-1 and TRBJ1-1, with unresolved D. V was pared by 4 bases and J by 11 bases, with 24 bases between. CDR1 is SGHRS and CDR2 is YFSETQ in the germline V gene. The CDR3 runs to 15 residues. DNA for the CDR3: TGCGCCAGCAGCCAATCGCCGGGAGGAACACTGAACGCTTTCTTT. Translating it yields CASSQSPGGTLNAFF.

The DNA for the CDR3 is TGTGCCAGCAAGAAAGCGGGTAACTCCTACAATGAGCAGTTCTTC. Translation gives CASKKAGNSYNEQFF. The genes are TRBV28 and TRBJ2-1; tentatively, D is TRBD2 (6 bases). V was shortened by 7 bases and J by 0 bases, with 13 bases between the two germline ends. This CDR3 region has 15 residues. Per the germline V gene, CDR1 is MDHEN and CDR2 is SYDVKM.

The V call is TRBV28, the J call TRBJ2-1, with a possible D match to TRBD1 (5 bases). The CDR3 loop spans 15 amino acids. Germline-derived CDR1 and CDR2 are MDHEN and SYDVKM. The ends were cut back, 3 bases at V and 5 bases at J, with 14 bases in the middle. CDR3 in amino acids: CASSFGRVYDNEQFF. The CDR3 nucleotides read TGTGCCAGCAGTTTCGGCAGGGTATATGACAATGAGCAGTTCTTC.

The rearrangement links TRBV5-5 to TRBJ2-1; D might be TRBD2 (6 bases). The CDR3 consists of 15 residues. The V gene lost 4 bases and the J gene lost 9 bases, with 20 bases spanning the gap. CDR1 and CDR2 from the germline V gene are SGHKS and YYEKEE (reference sequence). CDR3 sequence (DNA): TGTGCCAGCAGCCGCGGGGCCTCGGGGTGGTCTGAGCAGTTCTTC. Translation: CASSRGASGWSEQFF.

In this sample, this clonotype turned up a few times. The chain recombines TRBV10-3 with TRBJ2-1, with 9 bases aligning to TRBD2. Germline trimming cut 2 bases from V and 2 bases from J; bases unmatched to any gene: 1. The germline V gene encodes CDR1 ENHRY and CDR2 SYGVKD. This CDR3 is 15 amino acids long. CDR3 in DNA: TGTGCCATCAGTGAGGGCGGGGGGGCCTACAATGAGCAGTTCTTC. Amino acids: CAISEGGGAYNEQFF.